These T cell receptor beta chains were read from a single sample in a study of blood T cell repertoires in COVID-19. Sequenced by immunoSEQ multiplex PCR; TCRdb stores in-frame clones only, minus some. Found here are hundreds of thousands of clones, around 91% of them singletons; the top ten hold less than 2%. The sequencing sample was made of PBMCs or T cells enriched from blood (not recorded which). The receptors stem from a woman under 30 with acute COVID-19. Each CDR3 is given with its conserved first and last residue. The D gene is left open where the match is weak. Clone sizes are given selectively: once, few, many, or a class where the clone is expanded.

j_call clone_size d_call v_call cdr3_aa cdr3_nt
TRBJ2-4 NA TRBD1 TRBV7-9 CASSGTGEVAKNIQYF TGTGCCAGCAGCGGGACAGGGGAAGTGGCCAAAAACATTCAGTACTTC
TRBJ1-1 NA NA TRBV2 CASSVFQGGLNTEAFF TGTGCCAGCAGTGTTTTTCAGGGCGGATTGAACACTGAAGCTTTCTTT
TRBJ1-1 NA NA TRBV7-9 CASSLAAGLGAEAFF TGTGCCAGCAGCTTAGCGGCCGGCCTAGGCGCTGAAGCTTTCTTT
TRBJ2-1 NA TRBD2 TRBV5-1 CASSAWTSGDYNEQFF TGCGCCAGCAGCGCCTGGACTAGCGGGGACTACAATGAGCAGTTCTTC
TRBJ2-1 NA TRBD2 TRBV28 CASSLSASGRVGEQFF TGTGCCAGCAGTTTATCGGCTAGCGGGAGGGTTGGTGAGCAGTTCTTC
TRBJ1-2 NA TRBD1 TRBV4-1 CASSLPGTGDYGYTF TGCGCCAGCAGCCTTCCTGGGACAGGGGACTATGGCTACACCTTC
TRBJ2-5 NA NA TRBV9 CASSVFAREETQYF TGTGCCAGCAGCGTATTCGCCCGGGAAGAGACCCAGTACTTC
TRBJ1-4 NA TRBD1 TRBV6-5 CASSHRGQAREKLFF TGTGCCAGCAGTCACCGGGGACAGGCGAGGGAAAAACTGTTTTTT
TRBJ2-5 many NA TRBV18 CASSPTRETQYF TGTGCCAGCTCACCAACACGAGAGACCCAGTACTTC
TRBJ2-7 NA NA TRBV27 CASSLSTTGTGEQYF TGTGCCAGCAGTTTATCAACGACAGGCACCGGTGAGCAGTACTTC
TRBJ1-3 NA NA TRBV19 CASNLRGTRSSGNTIYF TGTGCCAGTAATCTGCGGGGGACACGCTCCTCTGGAAACACCATATATTTT
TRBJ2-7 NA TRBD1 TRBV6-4 CASSDRGQQYF TGTGCCAGCAGTGACAGGGGGCAGCAGTACTTC
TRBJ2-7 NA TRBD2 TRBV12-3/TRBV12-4 CASGAGTIYEQYF TGTGCCAGCGGAGCCGGGACTATCTACGAGCAGTACTTC
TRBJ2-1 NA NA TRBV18 CASSPPGGGRQFF TGTGCCAGCTCACCACCGGGGGGTGGTAGGCAGTTCTTC
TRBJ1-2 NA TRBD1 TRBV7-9 CASTRGQEDYGYTF TGTGCCAGCACCAGGGGACAGGAGGACTATGGCTACACCTTC
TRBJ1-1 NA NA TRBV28 CASSPRGRNTEAFF TGTGCCAGCAGTCCCCGAGGCAGGAACACTGAAGCTTTCTTT
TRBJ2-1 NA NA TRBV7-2 CASSLTGTTYNEQFF TGTGCCAGCAGCCTAACCGGGACAACTTACAATGAGCAGTTCTTC
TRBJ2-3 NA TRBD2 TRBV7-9 CASSFGRSGSRRTDTQYF TGTGCCAGCAGCTTCGGACGGAGCGGGAGTCGACGCACAGATACGCAGTATTTT
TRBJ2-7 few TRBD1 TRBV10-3 CAISSDRGLYEQYF TGTGCCATCAGCTCGGACAGGGGGCTTTACGAGCAGTACTTC
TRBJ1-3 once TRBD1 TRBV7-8 CASSPLRQGSSGNTIYF TGTGCCAGCAGCCCTCTGAGACAGGGGAGTTCTGGAAACACCATATATTTT
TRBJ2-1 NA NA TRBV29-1 CSVEGWTYNEQFF TGCAGCGTTGAGGGCTGGACCTACAATGAGCAGTTCTTC
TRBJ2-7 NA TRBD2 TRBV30 CAWSVPSSSGNYEQYF TGTGCCTGGAGTGTACCGTCTTCGAGCGGGAACTACGAGCAGTACTTC
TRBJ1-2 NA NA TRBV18 CASSPQSSPGADGYTF TGTGCCAGCTCACCACAGTCTAGCCCAGGGGCGGATGGCTACACCTTC
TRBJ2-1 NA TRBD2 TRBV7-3 CASRATSGRPNNEQFF TGTGCCAGCAGGGCGACTAGCGGGAGGCCGAACAATGAGCAGTTCTTC
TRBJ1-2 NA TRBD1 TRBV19 CASSSDRGLGGYTF TGTGCCAGTAGTTCGGACAGGGGGCTAGGCGGCTACACCTTC
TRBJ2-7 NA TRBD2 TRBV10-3 CAIKAGGLSYEQYF TGTGCCATCAAGGCGGGGGGCCTCTCCTACGAGCAGTACTTC
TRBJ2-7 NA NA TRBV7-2 CASSTGGGNEQYF TGTGCCAGCAGCACTGGTGGCGGGAACGAGCAGTACTTC
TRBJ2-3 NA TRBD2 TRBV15 CATSRDPPSGPTDTQYF TGTGCCACCAGCAGAGATCCTCCTAGCGGGCCCACAGATACGCAGTATTTT
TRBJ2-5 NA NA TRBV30 CAWSPLSGYQETQYF TGTGCCTGGAGTCCTTTAAGCGGCTACCAAGAGACCCAGTACTTC
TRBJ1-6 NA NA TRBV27 CASSLFGRTGNSPLHF TGTGCCAGCAGTTTATTTGGAAGGACTGGCAATTCACCCCTCCACTTT
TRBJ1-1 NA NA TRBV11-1 CASSLVGYTEAFF TGTGCCAGCAGCTTAGTCGGGTACACTGAAGCTTTCTTT
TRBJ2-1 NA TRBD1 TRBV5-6 CASSLVSGTGEVYNEQFF TGTGCCAGCAGCTTGGTAAGCGGTACAGGGGAAGTCTACAATGAGCAGTTCTTC
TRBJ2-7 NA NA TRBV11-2 CASSHRQGRGYEQYF TGTGCCAGCAGCCACCGCCAGGGGAGAGGCTACGAGCAGTACTTC
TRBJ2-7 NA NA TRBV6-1 CASSEAYTYEQYF TGTGCCAGCAGTGAAGCTTACACCTACGAGCAGTACTTC
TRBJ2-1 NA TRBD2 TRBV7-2 CASSLALVLAKYNEQFF TGTGCCAGCAGCTTAGCGTTGGTACTAGCGAAATACAATGAGCAGTTCTTC
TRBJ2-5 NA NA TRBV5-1 CASSLVLPKETQYF TGCGCCAGCAGCTTGGTTCTACCGAAAGAGACCCAGTACTTC
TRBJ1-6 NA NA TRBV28 CASSFGLYNSPLHF TGTGCCAGCAGTTTTGGGCTTTATAATTCACCCCTCCACTTT
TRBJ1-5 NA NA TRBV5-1 CASSLGAGTGNQPQHF TGCGCCAGCAGCTTGGGTGCAGGCACGGGCAATCAGCCCCAGCATTTT
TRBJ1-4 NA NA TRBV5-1 CASSLPERRGKLFF TGCGCCAGCAGCCTTCCCGAACGTAGAGGAAAACTGTTTTTT
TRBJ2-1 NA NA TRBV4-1 CASSQDFSGNEQFF TGCGCCAGCAGCCAAGATTTCAGCGGCAATGAGCAGTTCTTC
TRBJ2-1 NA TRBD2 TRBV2 CASIGTGGEQFF TGTGCCAGCATCGGTACGGGAGGTGAGCAGTTCTTC
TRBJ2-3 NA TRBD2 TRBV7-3 CASSQTAGGGTSGPKDF TGTGCCAGCAGCCAAACCGCGGGTGGGGGGACTAGCGGCCCGAAGGATTTT
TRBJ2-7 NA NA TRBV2 CASSERRDLIYEQYF TGTGCCAGCAGTGAGCGGAGGGATCTTATTTACGAGCAGTACTTC
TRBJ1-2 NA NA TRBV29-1 CSVLNRASESGYTF TGCAGCGTGCTAAACAGGGCATCTGAATCTGGCTACACCTTC
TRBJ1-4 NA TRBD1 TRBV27 CASRQGAFEKLFF TGTGCCAGCAGGCAGGGGGCGTTTGAAAAACTGTTTTTT
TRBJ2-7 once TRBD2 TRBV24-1 CATSEPSGSGTYEQYF TGTGCCACCAGTGAACCCAGCGGGAGTGGAACCTACGAGCAGTACTTC
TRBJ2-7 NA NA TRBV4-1 CASSRGTPYEQYF TGCGCCAGCAGTCGGGGGACTCCCTACGAGCAGTACTTC
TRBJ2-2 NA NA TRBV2 CARRQEAGELFF TGTGCTAGACGACAGGAGGCCGGGGAGCTGTTTTTT
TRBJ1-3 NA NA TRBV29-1 CSVELAPGNTIYF TGCAGCGTTGAGCTGGCACCGGGAAACACCATATATTTT
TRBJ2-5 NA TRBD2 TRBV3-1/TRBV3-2 CASSQDEREGRETQYF TGTGCCAGCAGCCAAGATGAGCGGGAGGGCCGTGAGACCCAGTACTTC
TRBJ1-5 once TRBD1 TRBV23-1 CASSQTTDRGRSNQPQHF TGCGCCAGCAGTCAAACCACCGACAGGGGTCGCAGCAATCAGCCCCAGCATTTT
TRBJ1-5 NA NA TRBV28 CASSLFVRPSGYSNQPQHF TGTGCCAGCAGTTTATTCGTCAGGCCCTCGGGATATAGCAATCAGCCCCAGCATTTT
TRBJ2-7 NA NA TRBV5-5 CASSLGTASSYEQYF TGTGCCAGCAGCTTGGGGACAGCTAGCTCCTACGAGCAGTACTTC
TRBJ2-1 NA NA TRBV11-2 CASSPRSYNEQFF TGTGCCAGCAGCCCACGGTCCTACAATGAGCAGTTCTTC
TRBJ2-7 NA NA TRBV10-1 CASSNGYEQYF TGCGCCAGCTCTAATGGTTACGAGCAGTACTTC
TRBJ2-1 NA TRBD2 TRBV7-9 CASSLARGEGRYNEQFF TGTGCCAGCAGCTTAGCGCGGGGGGAGGGCCGCTACAATGAGCAGTTCTTC
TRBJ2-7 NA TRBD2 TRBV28 CASSLLLAGTYEQYF TGTGCCAGCAGTTTACTACTAGCGGGGACCTACGAGCAGTACTTC
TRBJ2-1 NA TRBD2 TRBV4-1 CASSHGAGGPLNEQFF TGCGCCAGCAGCCACGGAGCGGGAGGGCCTCTTAATGAGCAGTTCTTC
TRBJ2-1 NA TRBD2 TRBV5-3 CARSGTSGYNEQFF TGTGCCAGAAGCGGGACTAGCGGGTACAATGAGCAGTTCTTC